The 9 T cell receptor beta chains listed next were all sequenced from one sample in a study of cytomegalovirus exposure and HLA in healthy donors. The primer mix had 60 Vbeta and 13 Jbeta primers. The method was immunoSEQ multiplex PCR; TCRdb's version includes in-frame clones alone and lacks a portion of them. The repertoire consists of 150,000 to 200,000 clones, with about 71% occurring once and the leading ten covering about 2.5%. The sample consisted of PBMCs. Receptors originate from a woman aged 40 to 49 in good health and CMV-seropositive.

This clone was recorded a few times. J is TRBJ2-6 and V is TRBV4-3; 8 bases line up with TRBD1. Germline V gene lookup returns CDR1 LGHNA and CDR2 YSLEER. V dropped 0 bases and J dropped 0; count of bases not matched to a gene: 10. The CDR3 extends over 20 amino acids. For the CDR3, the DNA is TGCGCCAGCAGCCAAGATCGTCCTGGACAGGGCCTCTCTGGGGCCAACGTCCTGACTTTC. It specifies CASSQDRPGQGLSGANVLTF.

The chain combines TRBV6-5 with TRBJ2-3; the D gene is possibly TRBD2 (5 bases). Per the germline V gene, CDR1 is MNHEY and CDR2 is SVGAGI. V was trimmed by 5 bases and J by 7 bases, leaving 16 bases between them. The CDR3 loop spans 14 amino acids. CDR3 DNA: TGTGCCAGCAGTCCGCTACTAGGTAGATATACGCAGTATTTT. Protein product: CASSPLLGRYTQYF.

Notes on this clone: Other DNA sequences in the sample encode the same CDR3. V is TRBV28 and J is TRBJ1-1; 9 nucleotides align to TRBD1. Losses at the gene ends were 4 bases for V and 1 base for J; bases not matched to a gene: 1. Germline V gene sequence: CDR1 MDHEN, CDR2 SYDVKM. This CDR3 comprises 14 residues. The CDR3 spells CASSSGQGNTEAFF. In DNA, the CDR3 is TGTGCCAGCAGTTCGGGACAGGGGAACACTGAAGCTTTCTTT.

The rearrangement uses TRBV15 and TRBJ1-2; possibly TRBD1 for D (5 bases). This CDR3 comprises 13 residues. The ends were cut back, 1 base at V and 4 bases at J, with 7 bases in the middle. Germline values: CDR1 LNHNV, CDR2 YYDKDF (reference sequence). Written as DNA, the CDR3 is TGTGCCACCAGCAGAGTGGGGGGCTATGGCTACACCTTC. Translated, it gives CATSRVGGYGYTF.

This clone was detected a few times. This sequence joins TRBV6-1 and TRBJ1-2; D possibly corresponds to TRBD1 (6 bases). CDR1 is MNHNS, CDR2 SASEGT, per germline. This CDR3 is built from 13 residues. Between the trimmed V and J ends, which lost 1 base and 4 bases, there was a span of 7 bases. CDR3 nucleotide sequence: TGTGCCAGCAGTGAAGGACAGGTCTATGGCTACACCTTC. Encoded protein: CASSEGQVYGYTF.

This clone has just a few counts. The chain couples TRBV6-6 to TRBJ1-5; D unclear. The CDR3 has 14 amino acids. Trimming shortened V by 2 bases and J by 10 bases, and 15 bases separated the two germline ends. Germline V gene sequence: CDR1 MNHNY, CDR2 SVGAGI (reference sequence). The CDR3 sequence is CASSYPSQVCPQHF. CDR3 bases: TGTGCCAGCAGTTACCCCAGCCAGGTTTGTCCCCAGCATTTT.

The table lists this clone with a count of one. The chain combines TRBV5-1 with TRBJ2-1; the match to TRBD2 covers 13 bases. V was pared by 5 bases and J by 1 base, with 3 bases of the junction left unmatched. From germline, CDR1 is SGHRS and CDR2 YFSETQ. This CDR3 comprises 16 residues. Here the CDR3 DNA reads TGCGCCAGCAGGGGACTAGCGGGACTATCCTACAATGAGCAGTTCTTC. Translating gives CASRGLAGLSYNEQFF.

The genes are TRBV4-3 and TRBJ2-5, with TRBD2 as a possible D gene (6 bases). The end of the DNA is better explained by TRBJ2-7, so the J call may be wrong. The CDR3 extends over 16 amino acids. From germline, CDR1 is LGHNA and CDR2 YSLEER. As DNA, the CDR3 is TGCGCCAGCAGCCAATACCTAGCGTCCAGCTCCTACGAGCAGTACTTC. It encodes CASSQYLASSSYEQYF.

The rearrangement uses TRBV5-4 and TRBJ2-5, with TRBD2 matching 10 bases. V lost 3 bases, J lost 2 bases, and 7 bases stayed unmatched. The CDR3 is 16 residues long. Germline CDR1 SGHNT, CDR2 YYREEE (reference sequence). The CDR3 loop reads CASSSPTSGVQETQYF. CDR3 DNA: TGTGCCAGCAGCTCCCCCACTAGCGGGGTTCAAGAGACCCAGTACTTC.